This note documents a single T cell receptor (beta chain) sequence. This CDR3 has 15 residues. Germline assignment: CDR1 MNHEY and CDR2 SVGAGI. Trimming cost V 0 bases and J 10 bases, with 16 bases left between them. The data derive from a study of blood T cell repertoires in COVID-19. Generated by immunoSEQ multiplex PCR, the TCRdb table keeps only in-frame clones and is missing some. This table holds about 200,000 clones, roughly 88% found once. Seattle patients were enrolled during active infection and followed longitudinally. The V call is TRBV6-5, the J call TRBJ2-1; D possibly corresponds to TRBD1 (5 bases). The sample comprised peripheral blood. This TCR was recovered from a man aged 50 or older with COVID-19, enrolled during active disease. CDR3 coding DNA: TGTGCCAGCAGTTACTCGGGGCTAGAAGTTGACGAGCAGTTCTTC. Translating it yields CASSYSGLEVDEQFF.